One sample yielded the 17 T cell receptor beta chains listed below, sequenced in a study of PD-1 blockade in classical Hodgkin lymphoma. Brentuximab vedotin exposure varied among the patients, all of whom had relapsed after autologous stem cell transplantation. Data came from immunoSEQ multiplex PCR; TCRdb stores just in-frame clones and leaves some out. The sample lists over 15,000 clones, roughly 82% occurring once. Here the sequenced sample was peripheral blood mononuclear cells (PBMCs), taken before the second cycle of nivolumab. Every receptor here comes from a human donor with classical Hodgkin lymphoma.

This chain uses TRBV6-6 with TRBJ1-1; D call uncertain. This CDR3 comprises 14 residues. Germline CDR1 and CDR2: MNHNY and SVGAGI (reference sequence). Trimming stripped 5 bases from V and 0 bases from J, with 10 bases between. CDR3: CASSLQQMNTEAFF. Written as DNA, the CDR3 is TGTGCCAGCAGTCTACAGCAGATGAACACTGAAGCTTTCTTT.

The V call is TRBV9, the J call TRBJ2-3; D gene uncertain. The CDR3 covers 14 residues. Trimming took off 2 bases at V and 0 bases at J, with 7 bases between the two ends. Germline CDR1 and CDR2: SGDLS and YYNGEE. The CDR3 DNA reads TGTGCCAGCAGCGTCGGATCTAGCACAGATACGCAGTATTTT. Translation gives CASSVGSSTDTQYF.

With regard to this clone: The same CDR3 is also encoded by other DNA sequences in this sample. This chain uses TRBV5-1 with TRBJ2-3; 8 positions match TRBD2. J was trimmed by 1 base and V by 6 bases; bases with no gene match: 7. Germline CDR1 SGHRS, CDR2 YFSETQ. The CDR3 extends over 15 amino acids. This CDR3 is CASKTGRGGTDTQYF. In nucleotides, the CDR3 is TGCGCCAGCAAGACGGGGCGGGGGGGCACAGATACGCAGTATTTT.

For this clone: In the same sample, other DNA sequences code for this CDR3. V is TRBV7-8 and J is TRBJ2-7; 7 nucleotides agree with TRBD1. CDR3 length: 14 residues. Germline V gives CDR1 SGHVS, CDR2 FQNEAQ. V lost 5 bases and J lost 0; bases outside the gene matches: 4. CDR3: CASSPRDSSYEQYF. The CDR3 nucleotides read TGTGCCAGCAGCCCCCGGGACAGCTCCTACGAGCAGTACTTC.

The chain employs TRBV27 and TRBJ2-7; 13 nucleotides agree with TRBD2. V gave up 5 bases and J gave up 4 bases; unmatched junction bases: 11. The CDR3 loop spans 17 amino acids. In germline, CDR1 is MNHEY, CDR2 SMNVEV (reference sequence). CDR3 sequence reads: CASSHSGTSGELYEQYF. CDR3 bases: TGTGCCAGCAGTCATTCCGGGACTAGCGGGGAGTTATACGAGCAGTACTTC.

The J gene is TRBJ2-7, the V gene TRBV7-6; D might be TRBD2 (7 bases). V was clipped by 1 base and J by 6 bases, with 16 bases between them. CDR3 size: 15 residues. CDR1 SGHVS and CDR2 FNYEAQ come from the germline V gene. CDR3 in amino acids: CASSLESRGGGEQYF. The CDR3 DNA is TGTGCCAGCAGCTTAGAAAGTCGCGGGGGCGGCGAGCAGTACTTC. Combining the CDR3 with reference TRBV7-6 and TRBJ2-7 gives the whole variable domain GAGVSQSPRYKVTKRGQDVALRCDPISGHVSLYWYRQALGQGPEFLTYFNYEAQQDKSGLPNDRFSAERPEGSISTLTIQRTEQRDSAMYRCASSLESRGGGEQYFGPGTRLTVT.

This chain links TRBV6-1 with TRBJ1-1, with D possibly matching TRBD1 (5 bases). Germline V gene sequence: CDR1 MNHNS, CDR2 SASEGT. V was pared by 1 base and J by 1 base, with 10 bases between. The CDR3 length is 15 residues. In DNA form, the CDR3 reads TGTGCCAGCAGTGAAGGATCGACAGCGAACACTGAAGCTTTCTTT. It specifies CASSEGSTANTEAFF.

The J gene is TRBJ1-1, the V gene TRBV29-1; D is unresolved. This CDR3 spans 15 amino acids. Trimming cost V 8 bases and J 0 bases, with 19 bases left between them. CDR1 and CDR2 from the germline V gene are SQVTM and ANQGSEA. The CDR3: CSSVPWELMNTEAFF. CDR3 DNA sequence: TGCAGCTCGGTACCCTGGGAACTGATGAACACTGAAGCTTTCTTT. Combining the CDR3 with reference TRBV29-1 and TRBJ1-1 gives the whole variable domain SAVISQKPSRDICQRGTSLTIQCQVDSQVTMMFWYRQQPGQSLTLIATANQGSEATYESGFVIDKFPISRPNLTFSTLTVSNMSPEDSSIYLCSSVPWELMNTEAFFGQGTRLTVV.

The table lists this clone with a count of one. CDR3 residues: CASSVAPGLGNTEAFF. CDR3 DNA sequence: TGTGCCAGCAGCGTAGCTCCGGGTCTAGGGAACACTGAAGCTTTCTTT. The V and J genes are TRBV9 and TRBJ1-1; D gene unclear. CDR3 length: 16 amino acids. From germline, CDR1 is SGDLS and CDR2 YYNGEE. V dropped 0 bases and J dropped 1 base, with 13 bases sitting between them.

V gene TRBV18 combines with J gene TRBJ1-2, with TRBD1 matching over 7 bases. Looked up from germline, CDR1 is KGHSH and CDR2 is LQKENI. Losses at the gene ends were 0 bases for V and 2 bases for J; bases not matched to a gene: 6. CDR3 length equals 16 residues. CDR3 nucleotide sequence: TGTGCCAGCTCACCACCGGGGGACAGACGGAACTATGGCTACACCTTC. Translating gives CASSPPGDRRNYGYTF.

This clone was detected only a few times. The V call is TRBV7-2, the J call TRBJ2-5; D is undetermined. With 4 bases removed from V and 2 bases from J, the gap between germline ends came to 8 bases. CDR3 length equals 13 residues. The germline CDR1 and CDR2 sequences are SGHTA and FQGNSA. The CDR3 nucleotides are TGTGCCAGCAGCTCCGGGCGACAAGAGACCCAGTACTTC. Translated: CASSSGRQETQYF.

CDR3 coding DNA: TGTGCCAGAGGGGACGAGGGGTATAGCAATCAGCCCCAGCATTTT. Protein: CARGDEGYSNQPQHF. V usage is TRBV19 and J usage is TRBJ1-5; tentatively, D is TRBD1 (5 bases). Looked up from germline, CDR1 is LNHDA and CDR2 is SQIVND (reference sequence). V was shortened by 9 bases and J by 0 bases, with 15 bases between the two germline ends. This CDR3 contains 15 residues.

This rearrangement joins TRBV9 to TRBJ2-3; 8 bases are shared with TRBD1. Germline-derived CDR1 and CDR2 are SGDLS and YYNGEE. The trim removed 3 bases at V and 6 bases at J, leaving 9 bases unmatched. This CDR3 has 15 amino acids. CDR3 sequence: CASSGRDRLFDTQYF. The CDR3 bases are TGTGCCAGCAGCGGCCGGGACAGGCTTTTCGATACGCAGTATTTT.

CDR3 amino acids: CASSNWDSFYEQYF. Here the CDR3 DNA reads TGCGCCAGCAGCAACTGGGACAGCTTCTACGAGCAGTACTTC. The gene calls are TRBV5-1 and TRBJ2-7, with 7 nucleotides matching TRBD1. The CDR3 is made up of 14 amino acids. V gave up 4 bases and J gave up 3 bases; unmatched junction bases: 7. Germline CDR1 SGHRS, CDR2 YFSETQ.

The CDR3 sequence: CASSLSASYEQYF. The CDR3 DNA follows: TGTGCCAGCAGCTTAAGTGCTTCCTACGAGCAGTACTTC. The chain has TRBV7-3 and TRBJ2-7; D is ambiguous. The V gene's germline CDR1 is SGHTA and CDR2 FQGTGA. Trimming stripped 1 base from V and 1 base from J, with 5 bases between. The CDR3 contains 13 residues.

The J gene is TRBJ2-7, the V gene TRBV7-2; the D gene is possibly TRBD1 (5 bases). The CDR3 sequence is 14 residues long. V gave up 4 bases and J gave up 5 bases, with 15 bases separating them. Germline CDR1 reads SGHTA; CDR2 reads FQGNSA. The CDR3 is CASSSSSGFDEQYF. The CDR3 DNA sequence: TGTGCCAGCAGCTCCTCGTCAGGGTTCGACGAGCAGTACTTC. The full variable domain, rest sourced from reference TRBV7-2 and TRBJ2-7, is GAGVSQSPSNKVTEKGKDVELRCDPISGHTALYWYRQSLGQGLEFLIYFQGNSAPDKSGLPSDRFSAERTGGSVSTLTIQRTQQEDSAVYLCASSSSSGFDEQYFGPGTRLTVT.

This sequence joins TRBV9 and TRBJ2-4, with D perhaps TRBD1 or TRBD2 (5 bases each). Germline CDR1 and CDR2: SGDLS and YYNGEE. This CDR3 is 15 amino acids long. V lost 1 base to trimming and J lost 6 bases, with 14 bases between them. The CDR3 here is CASSVSGTGVNIQYF. The DNA for the CDR3 is TGTGCCAGCAGCGTATCAGGGACCGGGGTAAACATTCAGTACTTC.